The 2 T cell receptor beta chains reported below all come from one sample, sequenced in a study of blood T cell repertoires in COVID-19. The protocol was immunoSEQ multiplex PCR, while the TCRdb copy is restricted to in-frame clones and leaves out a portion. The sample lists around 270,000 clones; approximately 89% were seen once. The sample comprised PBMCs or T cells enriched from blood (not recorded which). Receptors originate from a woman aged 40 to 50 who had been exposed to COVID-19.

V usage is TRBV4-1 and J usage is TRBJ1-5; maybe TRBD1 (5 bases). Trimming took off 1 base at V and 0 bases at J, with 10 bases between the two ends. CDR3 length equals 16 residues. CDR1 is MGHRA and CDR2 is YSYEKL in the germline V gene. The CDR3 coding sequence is TGCGCCAGCAGCCAAGGACAGACTTATAGCAATCAGCCCCAGCATTTT. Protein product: CASSQGQTYSNQPQHF.

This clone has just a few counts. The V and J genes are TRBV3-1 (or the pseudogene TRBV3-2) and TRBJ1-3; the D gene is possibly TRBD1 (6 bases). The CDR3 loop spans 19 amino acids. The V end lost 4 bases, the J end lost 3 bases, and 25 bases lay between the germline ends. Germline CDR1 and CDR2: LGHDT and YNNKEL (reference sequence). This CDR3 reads CASSLSLQGRLIDGNTIYF. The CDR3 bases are TGTGCCAGCAGCCTAAGCTTACAGGGACGGTTAATAGATGGAAACACCATATATTTT.